A selection of T cell receptor beta chains follows, all from one sample in a study of blood T cells in healthy people across ages. TCRdb reprocessed the 5' RACE reads via MiXCR and lists one record per CDR3 protein. The sample gives 1 million or so distinct CDR3 sequences, under 30% of which show up once; approximately 0.71% is in the top ten. The same sample was also studied in work on T cells of mothers and their children.

The sample comprised blood. These TCRs come from a girl aged 2-15 years in good health. CDR3s include the opening cysteine and the closing phenylalanine or tryptophan. The D gene is left open where the match is weak. Not every row has a clone size; where given, it reads once, few, many or a size class.

J gene: TRBJ2-7; clone size: few; V gene: TRBV4-3; D gene: -; CDR3 DNA: TGCGCCAGCAGCCTCGCCCGGGGAGGCTACGAGCAGTACTTC; CDR3 protein: CASSLARGGYEQYF
J gene: TRBJ1-1; clone size: few; V gene: TRBV5-1; D gene: -; CDR3 DNA: TGCGCCAGCCTTCCGGACGACTCGAACACTGAAGCTTTCTTT; CDR3 protein: CASLPDDSNTEAFF
J gene: TRBJ2-5; clone size: -; V gene: TRBV28; D gene: -; CDR3 DNA: TGTGCCAGCAGTACCCGGGGGCCCGGAATCCAAGAGACCCAGTACTTC; CDR3 protein: CASSTRGPGIQETQYF
J gene: TRBJ1-1; clone size: few; V gene: TRBV28; D gene: TRBD1; CDR3 DNA: TGTGCCAGCAGGGGACAGGGCCCCGGTGAAGCTTTCTTT; CDR3 protein: CASRGQGPGEAFF
J gene: TRBJ2-5; clone size: -; V gene: TRBV18; D gene: -; CDR3 DNA: TGTGCCAGCTCACCAGACGGAAGTTGGGGGCAAGAGACCCAGTACTTC; CDR3 protein: CASSPDGSWGQETQYF
J gene: TRBJ2-7; clone size: few; V gene: TRBV5-5; D gene: -; CDR3 DNA: TGTGCCAGCACCATGGGGGACTCTGGCTACGAGCAGTACTTC; CDR3 protein: CASTMGDSGYEQYF
J gene: TRBJ1-4; clone size: few; V gene: TRBV4-3; D gene: -; CDR3 DNA: TGCGCCAGCAGCCAGCCCGGAGGGGATTTTGGGGAAAAACTGTTTTTT; CDR3 protein: CASSQPGGDFGEKLFF
J gene: TRBJ1-4; clone size: few; V gene: TRBV4-1; D gene: -; CDR3 DNA: TGCGCCAGCAGCCAAACAGGGTCGGGTGAAAAACTGTTTTTT; CDR3 protein: CASSQTGSGEKLFF
J gene: TRBJ2-1; clone size: -; V gene: TRBV27; D gene: -; CDR3 DNA: TGTGCCAGCAGTTTAGACAGGGAGGGTTACAATGAGCAGTTCTTC; CDR3 protein: CASSLDREGYNEQFF
J gene: TRBJ2-3; clone size: few; V gene: TRBV25-1; D gene: -; CDR3 DNA: TGTGCCAGCAGTGAGCTCGTGGTGGCAGAATACACAGATACGCAGTATTTT; CDR3 protein: CASSELVVAEYTDTQYF
J gene: TRBJ1-1; clone size: -; V gene: TRBV7-9; D gene: -; CDR3 DNA: TGTGCCAGCAGCTTAGAAGGGGCCGGCGAAGCTTTCTTT; CDR3 protein: CASSLEGAGEAFF
J gene: TRBJ2-5; clone size: few; V gene: TRBV29-1; D gene: -; CDR3 DNA: TGCAGCGTTTTGAGTACAGGTTACCAGCAGTACTTC; CDR3 protein: CSVLSTGYQQYF
J gene: TRBJ2-7; clone size: -; V gene: TRBV29-1; D gene: -; CDR3 DNA: TGCAGCGTTGGAACTTCCGGGGCAGCATCCTACGAGCAGTACTTC; CDR3 protein: CSVGTSGAASYEQYF
J gene: TRBJ2-1; clone size: -; V gene: TRBV20-1; D gene: TRBD2; CDR3 DNA: TGCAGTGGAGATCGGACTAGCGGGATAAGCTCCTACAATGAGCAGTTCTTC; CDR3 protein: CSGDRTSGISSYNEQFF
J gene: TRBJ1-1; clone size: -; V gene: TRBV9; D gene: -; CDR3 DNA: TGTGCCAGCAGCGTAGGGTCGAGGGTCATGAACACTGAAGCTTTCTTT; CDR3 protein: CASSVGSRVMNTEAFF
J gene: TRBJ1-2; clone size: few; V gene: TRBV4-3; D gene: -; CDR3 DNA: TGCGCCAGCAGCCAAGAGGACAGAGCCCCTAACTATGGCTACACCTTC; CDR3 protein: CASSQEDRAPNYGYTF
J gene: TRBJ2-7; clone size: many; V gene: TRBV7-9; D gene: -; CDR3 DNA: TGTGCCAGCAGCTCTAGGAGCTCCTACGAGCAGTACTTC; CDR3 protein: CASSSRSSYEQYF
J gene: TRBJ1-4; clone size: -; V gene: TRBV29-1; D gene: -; CDR3 DNA: TGCAGCGTTGGGGGGGGTAGATGGGGAGAAAAACTGTTTTTT; CDR3 protein: CSVGGGRWGEKLFF
J gene: TRBJ1-4; clone size: few; V gene: TRBV11-2; D gene: -; CDR3 DNA: TGTGCCAGCAGCCCCCGGAGGGGGTGGGGGACAACTAATGAAAAACTGTTTTTT; CDR3 protein: CASSPRRGWGTTNEKLFF
J gene: TRBJ1-1; clone size: few; V gene: TRBV4-1; D gene: -; CDR3 DNA: TGCGCCAGCAGCCAAGATAGGGCAGGACCTAACACTGAAGCTTTCTTT; CDR3 protein: CASSQDRAGPNTEAFF
J gene: TRBJ1-1; clone size: few; V gene: TRBV5-1; D gene: -; CDR3 DNA: TGCGCCAGCAGCTTGCCGGGCGCCGGAAATACTGAAGCTTTCTTT; CDR3 protein: CASSLPGAGNTEAFF
J gene: TRBJ2-3; clone size: -; V gene: TRBV20-1; D gene: TRBD2; CDR3 DNA: TGCAGTGCCCCCCTCCGGGGGGCAGATACGCAGTATTTT; CDR3 protein: CSAPLRGADTQYF
J gene: TRBJ2-1; clone size: -; V gene: TRBV10-3; D gene: -; CDR3 DNA: TGTGCCATCAACCTTGGGGGTCTCGACAATGAGCAGTTCTTC; CDR3 protein: CAINLGGLDNEQFF
J gene: TRBJ2-1; clone size: -; V gene: TRBV20-1; D gene: TRBD2; CDR3 DNA: TGCAGTGCTAGAGTACTAGCGGGTTCGAACAATGAGCAGTTCTTC; CDR3 protein: CSARVLAGSNNEQFF
J gene: TRBJ2-1; clone size: few; V gene: TRBV4-1; D gene: -; CDR3 DNA: TGCGCCAGCAGCCAAGAGGGGGACGGGAGAATCGATGAGCAGTTCTTC; CDR3 protein: CASSQEGDGRIDEQFF
J gene: TRBJ1-4; clone size: -; V gene: TRBV28; D gene: -; CDR3 DNA: TGTGCCAGCGGAACAGGGTTCAGAGAAAAACTGTTTTTT; CDR3 protein: CASGTGFREKLFF
J gene: TRBJ1-1; clone size: few; V gene: TRBV7-4; D gene: -; CDR3 DNA: TGTGCCAGCAGCTTAAAGGGAATTCGCACTGAAGCTTTCTTT; CDR3 protein: CASSLKGIRTEAFF
J gene: TRBJ2-1; clone size: -; V gene: TRBV29-1; D gene: -; CDR3 DNA: TGCAGTTCCGGGACGTACAATGAGCAGTTCTTC; CDR3 protein: CSSGTYNEQFF